A single sample gave rise to the 2 T cell receptor beta chains below, sequenced in a study of glioma-infiltrating T cells. TCR alpha and beta CDR3 regions were amplified from RNA using iRepertoire nested multiplex PCR. TCRdb called the multiplex PCR reads again in MiXCR, with one record for every CDR3 protein. The top ten hold 35% to 40% of the sample, which has tens of thousands of distinct CDR3 sequences, roughly 37% seen once. Sequencing was performed on glioma tissue, nonneoplastic brain tissue, or PBMCs (not recorded which). These receptors were collected from a human donor with low-grade glioma or glioblastoma, undergoing nonglioma brain surgery, or in good health (not recorded which).

The CDR3 DNA follows: TGTGCCAGCAGGGCCGACGCGAACTACGAGCAGTACTATGGCTACACCTTC. Translation gives CASRADANYEQYYGYTF. The rearrangement links TRBV27 to TRBJ1-2, with no clear D. The CDR3 extends over 17 amino acids. V dropped 6 bases and J dropped 3 bases, with 23 bases sitting between them. Per germline, CDR1 MNHEY and CDR2 SMNVEV (reference sequence).

There are many counts of this clonotype. V usage is TRBV7-9 and J usage is TRBJ1-3; D possibly corresponds to TRBD1 (6 bases). Germline V CDR1 and CDR2: SEHNR, FQNEAQ (reference sequence). The V end was cut by 2 bases, the J end by 3 bases, with 8 bases between. The CDR3 covers 14 residues. The CDR3: CASSLSGDGNTIYF. DNA for the CDR3: TGTGCCAGCAGCTTATCAGGGGATGGAAACACCATATATTTT.